Listed here are 20 T cell receptor beta chains from one sample, sequenced in a study of PD-1 blockade in mismatch repair-deficient tumors. The protocol was immunoSEQ multiplex PCR, while the TCRdb copy is restricted to in-frame clones and leaves out a portion. The sample comprises just under 80,000 clones, approximately 80% of which are singletons, and around 5.1% rests with the top ten. The source material was peripheral blood, sampled 44 weeks after starting pembrolizumab. The receptors originated from an adult with mismatch repair-deficient cancer.

The rearrangement joins TRBV29-1 to TRBJ1-2; D gene uncertain. This CDR3 has 14 amino acids. Trimming stripped 4 bases from V and 5 bases from J, with 17 bases between. The germline V gene encodes CDR1 SQVTM and CDR2 ANQGSEA. CDR3 loop: CSVVVVEGFYGYTF. The CDR3, as DNA: TGCAGCGTTGTAGTAGTCGAGGGTTTTTATGGCTACACCTTC.

The V call is TRBV7-9, the J call TRBJ2-5; TRBD2 matches at 16 bases. V gave up 2 bases and J gave up 5 bases; unmatched junction bases: 11. This CDR3 comprises 19 residues. Germline V lookup: CDR1 SEHNR, CDR2 FQNEAQ (reference sequence). CDR3 region: CASSLSGLAGGRGPETQYF. CDR3 in DNA: TGTGCCAGCAGCTTATCGGGACTAGCGGGAGGGCGGGGTCCGGAGACCCAGTACTTC.

The rearrangement joins TRBV2 to TRBJ2-7; the D is unclear. Germline CDR1 is SNHLY and CDR2 is FYNNEI. V was shortened by 6 bases and J by 5 bases, with 14 bases between the two germline ends. The CDR3 contains 13 residues. CDR3 DNA sequence: TGTGCCAGCAGAAATCTCTATTTTGACGAGCAGTACTTC. It translates to CASRNLYFDEQYF.

This chain uses TRBV2 with TRBJ2-5; 12 bases fit TRBD2. The V and J ends lost 1 base and 2 bases, in that order; junction bases with no gene match: 8. The CDR3 has 18 residues. From germline, CDR1 is SNHLY and CDR2 FYNNEI. CDR3 nucleotides: TGTGCCAGCAGTGAAGGGCCTAGCGGGAGGGCCTCGCAAGAGACCCAGTACTTC. Amino acids: CASSEGPSGRASQETQYF.

The V call is TRBV29-1, the J call TRBJ2-7; the match to TRBD2 covers 13 bases. The CDR3 is 14 amino acids. The germline gives CDR1 SQVTM, CDR2 ANQGSEA. Trimming cost V 4 bases and J 3 bases; bases outside gene matches: 3. The CDR3 sequence: CSVAGTSGNYEQYF. In DNA, the CDR3 is TGCAGCGTTGCCGGGACTAGCGGGAACTACGAGCAGTACTTC.

This clone turned up a few times. V is TRBV14 and J is TRBJ2-7, with TRBD2 as a possible D gene (5 bases). There are 14 residues in the CDR3. Germline CDR1 reads SGHDN; CDR2 reads FVKESK. Trimming took off 4 bases at V and 3 bases at J, with 13 bases between the two ends. This CDR3 reads CASSPAGGGYEQYF. In nucleotides, the CDR3 is TGTGCCAGCAGCCCGGCGGGCGGCGGCTACGAGCAGTACTTC.

The chain joins TRBV6-6 to TRBJ2-7; a weak D match, TRBD2 (5 bases). The CDR3 is made up of 14 amino acids. Germline assignment: CDR1 MNHNY and CDR2 SVGAGI (reference sequence). The V and J ends lost 0 bases and 7 bases respectively, with 13 bases between them. CDR3 loop: CASSYSGVTREQYF. The CDR3 bases are TGTGCCAGCAGTTACTCCGGGGTCACCAGGGAGCAGTACTTC.

This clone was observed a single time. This chain connects TRBV2 to TRBJ2-1; 8 bases align to TRBD1. This CDR3 spans 11 amino acids. The V gene end was trimmed by 4 bases and the J gene end by 14 bases; junction bases not matched to a gene: 4. The germline gives CDR1 SNHLY, CDR2 FYNNEI. CDR3 coding DNA: TGTGCCAGCAGTGTTAGGACAGGGAAGTTCTTC. Amino acids: CASSVRTGKFF. Filled out from reference TRBV2 and TRBJ2-1, the complete variable domain reads EPEVTQTPSHQVTQMGQEVILRCVPISNHLYFYWYRQILGQKVEFLVSFYNNEISEKSEIFDDQFSVERPDGSNFTLKIRSTKLEDSAMYFCASSVRTGKFFGPGTRLTVL.

This clone was picked up a small number of times. The genes are TRBV15 and TRBJ2-7; D is possibly TRBD2 (5 bases). The CDR3 loop spans 17 amino acids. Germline CDR1 is LNHNV and CDR2 is YYDKDF (reference sequence). Trimming removed 3 bases from V and 0 bases from J, with 18 bases in between. The CDR3 sequence: CATSSPRSERNSYEQYF. Here the CDR3 DNA reads TGTGCCACCAGCAGCCCCAGATCGGAGCGGAACTCCTACGAGCAGTACTTC.

This chain joins TRBV2 and TRBJ1-5; perhaps TRBD1 as D (5 bases). Germline V lookup: CDR1 SNHLY, CDR2 FYNNEI. The CDR3 sequence is 17 residues long. V was trimmed by 4 bases and J by 2 bases, leaving 18 bases between them. The CDR3 loop reads CASSGGLDTLGNQPQHF. The CDR3 coding sequence is TGTGCCAGCAGTGGAGGGTTGGACACGCTGGGCAATCAGCCCCAGCATTTT.

J is TRBJ2-7 and V is TRBV7-9; tentatively, D is TRBD1 or TRBD2 (6 bases each). V lost 1 base and J lost 5, with 15 bases in between. The CDR3 sequence is 15 residues long. Germline V lookup: CDR1 SEHNR, CDR2 FQNEAQ (reference sequence). CDR3 bases: TGTGCCAGCAGCTTAGAAAGGGGGGCTCGCGACGAGCAGTACTTC. The encoded protein is CASSLERGARDEQYF.

The CDR3 protein is CASSEGQGAKETQYF. The DNA for the CDR3 is TGTGCCAGCAGTGAAGGACAGGGGGCAAAGGAGACCCAGTACTTC. The gene calls are TRBV6-1 and TRBJ2-5; 10 bases agree with TRBD1. The CDR3 has 15 residues. With V trimmed by 1 base and J by 5 bases, 4 bases remained unmatched. Germline V gives CDR1 MNHNS, CDR2 SASEGT.

The chain is built from TRBV18 and TRBJ1-2, with D maybe TRBD1 (5 bases). From germline, CDR1 is KGHSH and CDR2 LQKENI. V lost 6 bases to trimming and J lost 7 bases, with 15 bases between them. The CDR3 is 13 amino acids. The CDR3 DNA reads TGTGCCAGCTCCCCCGGGGCCCATCCTGGCTACACCTTC. It yields the protein CASSPGAHPGYTF.

This chain links TRBV27 with TRBJ2-3; 7 positions match TRBD2. Trimming removed 1 base from V and 4 bases from J; junction bases left unmatched: 2. This CDR3 contains 14 residues. Germline values: CDR1 MNHEY, CDR2 SMNVEV (reference sequence). CDR3: CASSLWTRPDTQYF. The CDR3, as DNA: TGTGCCAGCAGTTTATGGACTAGACCAGATACGCAGTATTTT.

The V gene is TRBV6-1, the J gene TRBJ1-5; D gene ambiguous. Between the trimmed V and J ends, which lost 2 bases and 6 bases, there was a span of 11 bases. CDR1 and CDR2 (germline): MNHNS, SASEGT. The length of the CDR3 is 14 residues. This chain's CDR3 is CASSETTSGQPQHF. The CDR3 DNA is TGTGCCAGCAGTGAAACGACATCCGGTCAGCCCCAGCATTTT.

This sequence joins TRBV7-2 and TRBJ1-3; 10 bases map to TRBD1. The junction had 5 bases not matched to a gene; V was cut back by 5 bases and J by 4 bases. The CDR3 loop spans 15 amino acids. Germline-derived CDR1 and CDR2 are SGHTA and FQGNSA. The CDR3: CASSVTGGAGNTIYF. DNA for the CDR3: TGTGCCAGCAGCGTGACAGGGGGCGCCGGAAACACCATATATTTT. Together with reference TRBV7-2 and TRBJ1-3, the CDR3 gives the full variable domain: GAGVSQSPSNKVTEKGKDVELRCDPISGHTALYWYRQSLGQGLEFLIYFQGNSAPDKSGLPSDRFSAERTGGSVSTLTIQRTQQEDSAVYLCASSVTGGAGNTIYFGEGSWLTVV.

The chain recombines TRBV10-2 with TRBJ1-1; 7 bases match TRBD1. The germline gives CDR1 WSHSY, CDR2 SAAADI. The CDR3 covers 14 residues. Trimming cost V 5 bases and J 0 bases; bases outside gene matches: 3. This chain's CDR3 is CASSSQGMNTEAFF. The CDR3 DNA sequence: TGCGCCAGCAGTTCACAGGGGATGAACACTGAAGCTTTCTTT.

J is TRBJ1-5 and V is TRBV19, with D maybe TRBD1 (6 bases). V was trimmed by 1 base and J by 3 bases, leaving 10 bases between them. The CDR3 totals 15 residues. Germline V lookup: CDR1 LNHDA, CDR2 SQIVND (reference sequence). CDR3 in amino acids: CASSIGGAINQPQHF. The CDR3 DNA sequence: TGTGCCAGTAGTATAGGGGGGGCGATCAATCAGCCCCAGCATTTT.

CDR3 in amino acids: CASSLAPGLATRGYEQYF. CDR3 in DNA: TGCGCCAGCAGCTTGGCCCCGGGACTAGCGACGAGGGGCTACGAGCAGTACTTC. The chain uses TRBV5-1 and TRBJ2-5, with 10 nucleotides matching TRBD2. The closer fit of TRBJ2-7 to the DNA end suggests the J call may be wrong. This CDR3 contains 18 residues. CDR1 and CDR2 (germline): SGHRS, YFSETQ.

The gene calls are TRBV9 and TRBJ2-7; D is tentatively TRBD1 or TRBD2 (5 bases each). The CDR3 spans 15 residues. V lost 4 bases to trimming and J lost 7 bases, with 21 bases between them. Germline V CDR1 and CDR2: SGDLS, YYNGEE. In nucleotides, the CDR3 is TGTGCCAGCAGCCCACGAGGGGTGGGAGCAAATGAGCAGTACTTC. The encoded protein is CASSPRGVGANEQYF.